Listed here are 30 T cell receptor beta chains from one sample, sequenced in a study of neurological immune-mediated disorders (dated by TCRdb to about 2019). Library preparation employed 5' RACE. TCRdb records Illumina HiSeq 2500 as the sequencer. In-frame beta chains were kept once TCRdb had trimmed the public reads at Q25 with fastp and called clones with MiXCR. Identical CDR3 protein sequences are pooled into one entry, listed with their most common genes and DNA. The sample table shows tens of thousands of distinct CDR3 sequences, and 3% to 4% are seen once. Of the sample, less than 2.5% is held by the ten largest clones. Sample: PBMCs. The receptors stem from a man aged 25 to 45 with multiple sclerosis.

This clonotype is medium-sized (0.01 to 0.1%) in the sample. This sequence joins TRBV10-3 and TRBJ2-7; D might be TRBD1 (6 bases). The CDR3 is 15 amino acids. V gave up 3 bases and J gave up 2 bases, with 14 bases separating them. Germline CDR1 and CDR2: ENHRY and SYGVKD. This CDR3 is CAISDSDRRPYEQYF. Here the CDR3 DNA reads TGTGCCATCAGTGACTCAGACAGGAGACCCTACGAGCAGTACTTC.

This clonotype was detected ten times or more. The chain employs TRBV7-2 and TRBJ1-2; no clear D. The germline gives CDR1 SGHTA, CDR2 FQGNSA. The V gene lost 2 bases and the J gene lost 6 bases, with 7 bases spanning the gap. This CDR3 region has 12 residues. The CDR3, as DNA: TGTGCCAGCAGCTTATTGGCGGATGGCTACACCTTC. This sequence encodes CASSLLADGYTF.

This clonotype rates as medium-sized (0.01 to 0.1%). The chain joins TRBV6-2 or TRBV6-3 to TRBJ2-3; D call uncertain. This CDR3 has 14 amino acids. CDR1 and CDR2 (germline): MNHEY, SVGEGT. Trimming removed 5 bases at V and 2 bases at J, with 11 bases between. This CDR3 is CASSQWAITDTQYF. CDR3 in DNA: TGTGCCAGCAGTCAATGGGCTATCACAGATACGCAGTATTTT.

This clonotype was observed many times. The rearrangement uses TRBV27 and TRBJ2-2; a weak D match, TRBD2 (7 bases). Between the trimmed V and J ends, which lost 2 bases and 5 bases, there was a span of 12 bases. Germline values: CDR1 MNHEY, CDR2 SMNVEV (reference sequence). The CDR3 has 15 residues. The CDR3 bases are TGTGCCAGCAGTTTAGGGGGGGCGGGGACCGGGGAGCTGTTTTTT. Amino acids: CASSLGGAGTGELFF.

This clonotype has a count of ten or more. The chain links TRBV29-1 to TRBJ1-2; a weak D match, TRBD1 (5 bases). Trimming removed 3 bases at V and 8 bases at J, with 13 bases between. The V gene's germline CDR1 is SQVTM and CDR2 ANQGSEA. This CDR3 has 12 amino acids. The CDR3 here is CSVDLNRLGYTF. CDR3 coding DNA: TGCAGCGTTGACCTGAACAGGCTGGGCTACACCTTC.

This clonotype was seen ten or more times. The rearrangement joins TRBV9 to TRBJ1-1; D is ambiguous. Germline V lookup: CDR1 SGDLS, CDR2 YYNGEE. This CDR3 contains 14 residues. V gave up 4 bases and J gave up 1 base, with 11 bases separating them. This CDR3 reads CASSKEAGNTEAFF. The CDR3 nucleotides are TGTGCCAGCAGCAAAGAGGCGGGGAACACTGAAGCTTTCTTT.

V is TRBV20-1 and J is TRBJ2-5; D uncertain. Trimming pared 5 bases from V and 5 bases from J, leaving 12 bases between. The CDR3 has 12 residues. Per the germline V gene, CDR1 is DFQATT and CDR2 is SNEGSKA (reference sequence). The DNA for the CDR3 is TGCAGTGCTTCCCAGACGGGCGAGACCCAGTACTTC. Translating it yields CSASQTGETQYF.

This clonotype occurred many times. The rearrangement uses TRBV12-3 or TRBV12-4 and TRBJ2-6; unclear D gene. Trimming removed 3 bases from V and 4 bases from J, with 16 bases in between. This CDR3 has 17 residues. The CDR3 nucleotides read TGTGCCAGCAGTTTGGGTGGAACAGCGTTGGGGGCCAACGTCCTGACTTTC. This gives the protein CASSLGGTALGANVLTF.

Ten or more counts support this clonotype. CDR3 DNA sequence: TGCAGTGCTAGAGTTCAAGGGACAGTTCGCTATGGCTACACCTTC. As protein: CSARVQGTVRYGYTF. The chain uses TRBV20-1 and TRBJ1-2, with 7 bases aligning to TRBD1. Germline-derived CDR1 and CDR2 are DFQATT and SNEGSKA (reference sequence). The junction had 9 bases not matched to a gene; V was cut back by 1 base and J by 4 bases. This CDR3 is 15 amino acids long.

This clonotype has a count of ten or more. The V call is TRBV12-5, the J call TRBJ2-7; D is ambiguous. V gave up 5 bases and J gave up 3 bases, with 11 bases separating them. Germline values: CDR1 LGHNT, CDR2 FRNRAP. The CDR3 is 13 residues long. DNA of the CDR3: TGTGCTAGTGGTAACTGGCCCTACTACGAGCAGTACTTC. Its translation: CASGNWPYYEQYF.

This clonotype was observed at least ten times. V is TRBV7-6 and J is TRBJ2-7; D call uncertain. Trimming took 1 base from V and 3 from J, leaving 7 bases between them. The CDR3 length is 13 residues. Germline loops: CDR1 SGHVS, CDR2 FNYEAQ. CDR3 sequence: CASSLDEGYEQYF. The CDR3 DNA follows: TGTGCCAGCAGCTTAGATGAAGGCTACGAGCAGTACTTC.

This clonotype showed up many times. The chain links TRBV18 to TRBJ2-7; D is ambiguous. The germline V and J ends were trimmed by 5 bases and 5 bases, with 16 bases remaining between them. Germline CDR1 and CDR2: KGHSH and LQKENI. The CDR3 has 14 amino acids. The CDR3: CASSKTPSGDEQYF. CDR3 coding DNA: TGTGCCAGCTCAAAAACACCTAGTGGTGACGAGCAGTACTTC. Based on the CDR3 plus reference TRBV18 and TRBJ2-7, the full variable domain is NAGVMQNPRHLVRRRGQEARLRCSPMKGHSHVYWYRQLPEEGLKFMVYLQKENIIDESGMPKERFSAEFPKEGPSILRIQQVVRGDSAAYFCASSKTPSGDEQYFGPGTRLTVT.

At least ten counts were recorded for this clonotype. The chain links TRBV5-1 to TRBJ1-2; 8 bases agree with TRBD1. V shed 3 bases and J 4 bases; nucleotides not matched to a gene: 5. The V gene's germline CDR1 is SGHRS and CDR2 YFSETQ. This CDR3 has 14 amino acids. The CDR3 loop is CASSSGGATYGYTF. The CDR3 nucleotides read TGCGCCAGCAGCTCAGGGGGCGCAACCTATGGCTACACCTTC. The full variable domain, completed using reference TRBV5-1 and TRBJ1-2, is KAGVTQTPRYLIKTRGQQVTLSCSPISGHRSVSWYQQTPGQGLQFLFEYFSETQRNKGNFPGRFSGRQFSNSRSEMNVSTLELGDSALYLCASSSGGATYGYTFGSGTRLTVV.

The chain is built from TRBV7-8 and TRBJ1-4; D might be TRBD1 (6 bases). The CDR3 length is 18 residues. The ends were cut back, 5 bases at V and 8 bases at J, with 27 bases in the middle. From germline, CDR1 is SGHVS and CDR2 FQNEAQ. CDR3 coding DNA: TGTGCCAGCAGCCCCCGGGACATTAGTGTAGCGTTACTAGAAAAACTGTTTTTT. Translated: CASSPRDISVALLEKLFF.

V gene TRBV12-3 or TRBV12-4 combines with J gene TRBJ1-1, with a weak D call TRBD1 (6 bases). Trimming left V 4 bases short and J 5 bases short, with 20 bases between. CDR3 length equals 16 residues. The CDR3 nucleotides read TGTGCCAGCAGTTCAAACCCGGGCCCTACAGGGACTGAAGCTTTCTTT. Translating gives CASSSNPGPTGTEAFF.

The sample holds many counts of this clonotype. CDR3 bases: TGTGCCAGCAGCGAGGACTCCACGAACACCGGGGAGCTGTTTTTT. Protein sequence: CASSEDSTNTGELFF. V gene TRBV9 combines with J gene TRBJ2-2; D perhaps matches TRBD2 (5 bases). The CDR3 consists of 15 residues. With 3 bases removed from V and 0 bases from J, the gap between germline ends came to 9 bases. Germline V gene data show CDR1 as SGDLS and CDR2 as YYNGEE.

This clonotype was seen at least ten times. The chain combines TRBV7-9 with TRBJ1-1; D may be TRBD1 (5 bases). The length of the CDR3 is 15 residues. Germline-derived CDR1 and CDR2 are SEHNR and FQNEAQ (reference sequence). V lost 5 bases and J 0 bases, leaving 13 bases between the germline ends. CDR3 nucleotides: TGTGCCAGCAGCGGGGCAGGGACGTTGAACACTGAAGCTTTCTTT. This sequence encodes CASSGAGTLNTEAFF.

J is TRBJ2-5 and V is TRBV5-1, with TRBD1 as a possible D gene (5 bases). The V end lost 1 base, the J end lost 5 bases, and 12 bases lay between the germline ends. Germline lookup yields CDR1 SGHRS and CDR2 YFSETQ. The CDR3 sequence is 14 residues long. CDR3 DNA sequence: TGCGCCAGCAGCTTGATGGGGCCCGGGGAGACCCAGTACTTC. It codes for CASSLMGPGETQYF.

This clonotype was counted at least ten times. CDR3 sequence (DNA): TGTGCCTGGAGCTGGGGACAGGGACATTATGGCTACACCTTC. Its translation: CAWSWGQGHYGYTF. The rearrangement joins TRBV30 to TRBJ1-2; 9 nucleotides line up with TRBD1. The CDR3 is 14 residues long. Germline trimming cut 3 bases from V and 5 bases from J; bases unmatched to any gene: 7. CDR1 and CDR2 from the germline V gene are GTSNPN and SVGIG (reference sequence).

This clonotype showed up many times. The chain links TRBV3-1 to TRBJ2-1; TRBD2 matches at 8 bases. Germline lookup yields CDR1 LGHDT and CDR2 YNNKEL (reference sequence). Trimming at V came to 4 bases and at J to 8 bases, leaving 10 bases not matched to a gene. The CDR3 length is 15 residues. CDR3 sequence reads: CASSPGGGSRDEQFF. DNA for the CDR3: TGTGCCAGCAGCCCGGGAGGGGGGAGTCGCGATGAGCAGTTCTTC.

This clonotype was observed at least ten times. The chain recombines TRBV18 with TRBJ2-7; D gene unclear. In germline, CDR1 is KGHSH, CDR2 LQKENI. The CDR3 is made up of 15 amino acids. V was trimmed by 2 bases and J by 2 bases, leaving 13 bases between them. CDR3 nucleotides: TGTGCCAGCTCACCAAATCCCCACAGCACCTACGAGCAGTACTTC. Translation gives CASSPNPHSTYEQYF. Looking up the rest from reference TRBV18 and TRBJ2-7 gives the full variable domain: NAGVMQNPRHLVRRRGQEARLRCSPMKGHSHVYWYRQLPEEGLKFMVYLQKENIIDESGMPKERFSAEFPKEGPSILRIQQVVRGDSAAYFCASSPNPHSTYEQYFGPGTRLTVT.

This clonotype was found many times. The chain carries TRBV27 and TRBJ1-1, with 10 positions matching TRBD1. V was clipped by 7 bases and J by 5 bases; unmatched bases: 16. The CDR3 has 17 residues. CDR1 and CDR2 from the germline V gene are MNHEY and SMNVEV (reference sequence). As DNA, the CDR3 is TGTGCCAGCACTAACCTCGGTCGGACAGGGGGTTGGACTGAAGCTTTCTTT. This encodes CASTNLGRTGGWTEAFF.

This clonotype has a count of ten or more. Here the CDR3 reads CASSGRNIETQYF. The CDR3 region has the DNA TGTGCCAGCAGTGGACGGAATATTGAGACCCAGTACTTC. The V call is TRBV12-3 or TRBV12-4, the J call TRBJ2-5; D remains unclear. Trimming took 5 bases from V and 5 from J, leaving 12 bases between them. CDR3 length: 13 residues.

The chain combines TRBV25-1 with TRBJ2-5; 15 nucleotides line up with TRBD2. Germline values: CDR1 MGHDK, CDR2 SYGVNS. The V segment lost 6 bases and the J segment 4 bases; nucleotides outside the gene matches: 9. The CDR3 sequence is 17 residues long. CDR3 residues: CASSPGTSGGLGETQYF. The CDR3 nucleotides are TGTGCCAGCAGCCCCGGGACTAGCGGGGGGTTGGGAGAGACCCAGTACTTC.

This clonotype came up many times. The chain couples TRBV28 to TRBJ1-5, with D hard to call. This CDR3 is 12 amino acids long. The V gene's germline CDR1 is MDHEN and CDR2 SYDVKM. The V gene lost 7 bases and the J gene lost 3 bases, with 7 bases spanning the gap. DNA for the CDR3: TGTGCCAGCACTGCACTCAATCAGCCCCAGCATTTT. This sequence encodes CASTALNQPQHF.

The table lists this clonotype with many counts. The chain has TRBV20-1 and TRBJ1-2, with D unresolved. The germline gives CDR1 DFQATT, CDR2 SNEGSKA (reference sequence). This CDR3 is built from 13 residues. V dropped 1 base and J dropped 0 bases, with 6 bases sitting between them. This CDR3 reads CSARGASNYGYTF. The DNA for the CDR3 is TGCAGTGCTAGAGGAGCTTCTAACTATGGCTACACCTTC.

This clonotype was seen ten or more times. The V call is TRBV7-9, the J call TRBJ2-3; D call uncertain. Trimming shortened V by 1 base and J by 10 bases, and 12 bases separated the two germline ends. The CDR3 length is 13 residues. Germline CDR1 reads SEHNR; CDR2 reads FQNEAQ (reference sequence). The CDR3 sequence: CASSLETAAPQYF. The CDR3 DNA is TGTGCCAGCAGCTTAGAAACGGCAGCCCCGCAGTATTTT. The full variable domain, rest sourced from reference TRBV7-9 and TRBJ2-3, is DTGVSQNPRHKITKRGQNVTFRCDPISEHNRLYWYRQTLGQGPEFLTYFQNEAQLEKSRLLSDRFSAERPKGSFSTLEIQRTEQGDSAMYLCASSLETAAPQYFGPGTRLTVL.

This clonotype came up many times. The V call is TRBV4-3, the J call TRBJ2-3; possible D gene TRBD2, 5 bases. Deletions cut 1 base from V and 6 bases from J, with 14 bases between. The CDR3 consists of 15 residues. Germline V lookup: CDR1 LGHNA, CDR2 YSLEER. CDR3 region: CASSQGGITADTQYF. DNA of the CDR3: TGCGCCAGCAGCCAAGGAGGGATTACGGCGGATACGCAGTATTTT.

This sequence joins TRBV9 and TRBJ1-2, with a possible D match to TRBD1 (6 bases). Germline lookup yields CDR1 SGDLS and CDR2 YYNGEE. The CDR3 is 12 residues long. The V end was cut by 2 bases, the J end by 5 bases, with 7 bases between. The CDR3 region is CASSVRGYGYTF. CDR3 sequence (DNA): TGTGCCAGCAGCGTTAGGGGGTATGGCTACACCTTC.

This clonotype showed up many times. The chain couples TRBV5-1 to TRBJ2-7; D may be TRBD1 (5 bases). Trimming stripped 1 base from V and 2 bases from J, with 13 bases between. The CDR3 is 15 residues long. Germline CDR1 is SGHRS and CDR2 is YFSETQ. CDR3 amino acids: CASSLRSQGPYEQYF. CDR3 nucleotide sequence: TGCGCCAGCAGCTTGCGAAGTCAGGGTCCCTACGAGCAGTACTTC.